The 21 T cell receptor beta chains presented below share a single source sample, sequenced in a study of cytomegalovirus exposure and HLA in healthy donors. Primers for the PCR totalled 60 Vbeta and 13 Jbeta. Using immunoSEQ multiplex PCR, the repertoire was profiled, and TCRdb retains in-frame clones only, with some absent. This table has roughly 67,000 clones, roughly 78% appearing once. Sequencing used PBMCs. These receptors all stem from a man aged 35 to 55 in good health and CMV-seronegative.

The chain links TRBV15 to TRBJ2-7; 8 nucleotides agree with TRBD2. The CDR3 has 15 residues. Germline assignment: CDR1 LNHNV and CDR2 YYDKDF (reference sequence). The ends lost 2 bases at V and 5 bases at J; junction bases unmatched: 8. The CDR3 is CATSRNLAGPNEQYF. CDR3 sequence (DNA): TGTGCCACCAGCAGAAACTTAGCGGGACCGAACGAGCAGTACTTC. The full variable domain, completed using reference TRBV15 and TRBJ2-7, is DAMVIQNPRYQVTQFGKPVTLSCSQTLNHNVMYWYQQKSSQAPKLLFHYYDKDFNNEADTPDNFQSRRPNTSFCFLDIRSPGLGDTAMYLCATSRNLAGPNEQYFGPGTRLTVT.

The chain is built from TRBV21-1 and TRBJ2-5; the table's D gene call, TRBD2, was not cross checked with the DNA. TRBV21-1 is designated a pseudogene. The CDR3 totals 18 residues. The CDR3 DNA sequence: TGTGCCAGCAGCAAAGATGGGGCCCGGGGGGGAAGACAGGAGACCCAGTACTTC. It encodes CASSKDGARGGRQETQYF.

The V gene is TRBV6-5, the J gene TRBJ1-1; the match to TRBD1 covers 7 bases. This CDR3 spans 13 amino acids. The V and J ends lost 6 bases and 5 bases, in that order; junction bases with no gene match: 6. Germline V gene lookup returns CDR1 MNHEY and CDR2 SVGAGI. As DNA, the CDR3 is TGTGCCAGCAGGGACAGGATAGTGACTGAAGCTTTCTTT. It codes for CASRDRIVTEAFF.

This clone has more than one count but fewer than ten. The V call is TRBV6-1, the J call TRBJ1-2; D is unresolved. The germline gives CDR1 MNHNS, CDR2 SASEGT. This CDR3 has 12 amino acids. The V and J ends lost 6 bases and 3 bases respectively, with 8 bases between them. The CDR3, as DNA: TGTGCCAGCAGGTACGAGGACTATGGCTACACCTTC. Translated, it gives CASRYEDYGYTF.

Remarks on this clone: This sample also contains other DNA sequences that code for the same CDR3. The chain uses TRBV9 and TRBJ2-5, with 8 positions matching TRBD2. This CDR3 is built from 14 residues. Germline lookup yields CDR1 SGDLS and CDR2 YYNGEE. Trimming at V came to 1 base and at J to 4 bases, leaving 3 bases not matched to a gene. CDR3 amino acids: CASSVSGGPETQYF. CDR3 bases: TGTGCCAGCAGCGTATCGGGGGGGCCAGAGACCCAGTACTTC.

This clone was recorded a few times. The genes are TRBV5-6 and TRBJ2-3, with D possibly TRBD1 on 6 matching bases. The CDR3 covers 14 residues. Germline CDR1 SGHDT, CDR2 YYEEEE. Trimming removed 5 bases from V and 5 bases from J, with 15 bases in between. CDR3 loop: CASRAGLGGDTQYF. The CDR3 nucleotides read TGTGCCAGCAGGGCCGGGCTAGGGGGAGATACGCAGTATTTT.

The genes are TRBV29-1 and TRBJ2-1; D might be TRBD2 (6 bases). Trimming took off 3 bases at V and 12 bases at J, with 21 bases between the two ends. The CDR3 is 14 residues long. CDR1 and CDR2 from the germline V gene are SQVTM and ANQGSEA. CDR3 loop: CSVDVGTSSWGQFF. The CDR3 DNA is TGCAGCGTTGACGTTGGTACTAGCAGTTGGGGGCAGTTCTTC.

The chain employs TRBV25-1 and TRBJ1-5; a possible D gene is TRBD1 (6 bases). Per the germline V gene, CDR1 is MGHDK and CDR2 is SYGVNS. Trimming shortened V by 6 bases and J by 3 bases, and 15 bases separated the two germline ends. This CDR3 contains 15 residues. The CDR3 coding sequence is TGTGCCAGCAGGGCTGCGGGGGGCGACAATCAGCCCCAGCATTTT. It codes for CASRAAGGDNQPQHF. The whole variable domain, filled in from reference TRBV25-1 and TRBJ1-5, reads EADIYQTPRYLVIGTGKKITLECSQTMGHDKMYWYQQDPGMELHLIHYSYGVNSTEKGDLSSESTVSRIRTEHFPLTLESARPSHTSQYLCASRAAGGDNQPQHFGDGTRLSIL.

The V gene is TRBV5-1, the J gene TRBJ2-5; perhaps TRBD2 as D (5 bases). The V gene's germline CDR1 is SGHRS and CDR2 YFSETQ. V was shortened by 4 bases and J by 4 bases, with 14 bases between the two germline ends. The CDR3 sequence is 14 residues long. CDR3 residues: CASSPPGDGETQYF. For the CDR3, the DNA is TGCGCCAGCAGCCCCCCCGGGGATGGAGAGACCCAGTACTTC.

To note about this clone: Mismatch with germline at one junction end may stem from a read error. The rearrangement links TRBV7-9 to TRBJ2-2; 8 bases line up with TRBD2. The germline V gene encodes CDR1 SEHNR and CDR2 FQNEAQ (reference sequence). The CDR3 length is 16 residues. The CDR3 region has the DNA TGTTCCAGCAGCGCCCCGGGGGGGACAAGCACCGGGGAGCTGTTTTTT. Amino acids: CSSSAPGGTSTGELFF.

This clone was counted a single time. The chain employs TRBV9 and TRBJ1-4, with D tentatively TRBD1 (6 bases). Between the trimmed V and J ends, which lost 0 bases and 6 bases, there was a span of 9 bases. CDR3 size: 14 residues. CDR1 and CDR2 (germline): SGDLS, YYNGEE. The CDR3 loop is CASSVGSGDEKLFF. Here the CDR3 DNA reads TGTGCCAGCAGCGTAGGATCAGGGGATGAAAAACTGTTTTTT.

About this clone: The sample carries other DNA sequences with the same CDR3. The J gene is TRBJ1-2, the V gene TRBV5-1; 10 nucleotides match TRBD1. Germline CDR1 and CDR2: SGHRS and YFSETQ. Trimming took 0 bases from V and 3 from J; bases not matched to a gene: 2. CDR3 size: 15 residues. The CDR3 bases are TGCGCCAGCAGCTTGGCTGGGACAGGGGACTATGGCTACACCTTC. Protein sequence: CASSLAGTGDYGYTF.

The chain combines TRBV21-1 with TRBJ2-5; whether TRBD2, the table's D call, matches the DNA was not checked. TRBV21-1 is annotated as a pseudogene. The CDR3 runs 16 residues. CDR3 in DNA: TGTGCCAGCACCCGAACCCCAGCACGGGGCCAAGAGACCCAGTACTTC. This gives the protein CASTRTPARGQETQYF.

J is TRBJ2-1 and V is TRBV7-3; no reliable D call. With 5 bases removed from V and 6 bases from J, the gap between germline ends came to 8 bases. This CDR3 region has 12 residues. Germline lookup yields CDR1 SGHTA and CDR2 FQGTGA. CDR3 region: CASSRLGNEQFF. The CDR3 coding sequence is TGTGCCAGCAGCCGACTGGGCAATGAGCAGTTCTTC. Combining the CDR3 with reference TRBV7-3 and TRBJ2-1 gives the whole variable domain GAGVSQTPSNKVTEKGKYVELRCDPISGHTALYWYRQSLGQGPEFLIYFQGTGAADDSGLPNDRFFAVRPEGSVSTLKIQRTERGDSAVYLCASSRLGNEQFFGPGTRLTVL.

The chain recombines TRBV2 with TRBJ1-1; D gene ambiguous. Trimming pared 7 bases from V and 7 bases from J, leaving 16 bases between. The CDR3 has 13 residues. The germline CDR1 and CDR2 sequences are SNHLY and FYNNEI. Here the CDR3 reads CASKRQVELEAFF. The CDR3 DNA is TGTGCCAGCAAGCGGCAGGTGGAACTTGAAGCTTTCTTT.

This rearrangement joins TRBV7-6 to TRBJ2-3; D not certain. Trimming pared 1 base from V and 1 base from J, leaving 9 bases between. Germline V lookup: CDR1 SGHVS, CDR2 FNYEAQ. This CDR3 spans 15 amino acids. The CDR3 coding sequence is TGTGCCAGCAGCTTAGGTACTACCCGCACAGATACGCAGTATTTT. Translating gives CASSLGTTRTDTQYF. The variable domain in full, with the rest retrieved from reference TRBV7-6 and TRBJ2-3, is GAGVSQSPRYKVTKRGQDVALRCDPISGHVSLYWYRQALGQGPEFLTYFNYEAQQDKSGLPNDRFSAERPEGSISTLTIQRTEQRDSAMYRCASSLGTTRTDTQYFGPGTRLTVL.

The chain joins TRBV5-1 to TRBJ2-1, with 8 bases aligning to TRBD1. Per germline, CDR1 SGHRS and CDR2 YFSETQ. Trimming removed 4 bases from V and 9 bases from J; junction bases left unmatched: 6. This CDR3 is built from 13 residues. In nucleotides, the CDR3 is TGCGCCAGCAGCGCTGGGACAGGTGGTGAGCAGTTCTTC. The encoded protein is CASSAGTGGEQFF.

This clone was seen a few times. This chain connects TRBV6-5 to TRBJ1-4; D is unclear. In germline, CDR1 is MNHEY, CDR2 SVGAGI. The V and J ends lost 2 bases and 8 bases respectively, with 12 bases between them. The CDR3 loop spans 14 amino acids. Here the CDR3 DNA reads TGTGCCAGCAGTTACGGGCCGGGGAACGAAAAACTGTTTTTT. It is translated as CASSYGPGNEKLFF.

V is TRBV19 and J is TRBJ1-2; unclear D gene. The CDR3 length is 13 residues. Trimming removed 0 bases at V and 5 bases at J, with 7 bases between. CDR1 is LNHDA and CDR2 is SQIVND in the germline V gene (reference sequence). The CDR3 region is CASSIDPEYGYTF. For the CDR3, the DNA is TGTGCCAGTAGTATAGATCCGGAGTATGGCTACACCTTC.

This clone was detected a few times. This chain joins TRBV2 and TRBJ1-4; D unresolved. This CDR3 comprises 11 residues. V gave up 6 bases and J gave up 17 bases, with 16 bases separating them. CDR1 is SNHLY, CDR2 FYNNEI, per germline. The DNA for the CDR3 is TGTGCCAGCAGGCAGGAGGCGACGAGTTTTTTT. This encodes CASRQEATSFF.

This clone was seen a handful of times. The genes are TRBV6-6 and TRBJ1-4, with TRBD1 as a possible D gene (6 bases). Germline V gene lookup returns CDR1 MNHNY and CDR2 SVGAGI (reference sequence). This CDR3 region has 14 residues. Between the trimmed V and J ends, which lost 4 bases and 2 bases, there was a span of 8 bases. As DNA, the CDR3 is TGTGCCAGCAGTTTTCAGGGGACTAATGAAAAACTGTTTTTT. This encodes CASSFQGTNEKLFF.